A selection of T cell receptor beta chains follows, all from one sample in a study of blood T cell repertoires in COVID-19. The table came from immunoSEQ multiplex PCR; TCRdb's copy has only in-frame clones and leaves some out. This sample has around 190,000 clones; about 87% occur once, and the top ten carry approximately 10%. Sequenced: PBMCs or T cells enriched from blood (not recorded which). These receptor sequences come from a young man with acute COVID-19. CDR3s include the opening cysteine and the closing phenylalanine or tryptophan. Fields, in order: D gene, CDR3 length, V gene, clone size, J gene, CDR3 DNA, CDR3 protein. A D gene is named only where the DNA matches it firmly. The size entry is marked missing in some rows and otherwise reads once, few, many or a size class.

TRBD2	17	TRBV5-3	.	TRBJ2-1	TGTGCCAGAAGCGTGTCAGCGGGAGGGCCTCTGGGCAATGAGCAGTTCTTC	CARSVSAGGPLGNEQFF
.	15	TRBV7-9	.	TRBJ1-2	TGTGCCAGCAGCCCAAACGGGGGGGATGACTATGGCTACACCTTC	CASSPNGGDDYGYTF
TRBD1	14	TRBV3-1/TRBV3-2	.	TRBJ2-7	TGTGCCAGCAGCCTGGGACAGGGCTCCTACGAGCAGTACTTC	CASSLGQGSYEQYF
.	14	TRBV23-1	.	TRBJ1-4	TGCGCCAGCATGACTGACCAGTGCGGTGAAAAACTGTTTTTT	CASMTDQCGEKLFF
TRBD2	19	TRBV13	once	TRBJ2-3	TGTGCCAGCAGCTTACCAGGACTAGCGGGAGAGTGGGGCACAGATACGCAGTATTTT	CASSLPGLAGEWGTDTQYF
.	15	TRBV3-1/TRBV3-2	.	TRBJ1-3	TGTGCCAGCAGCACCCGCAGGGGTTCTGGAAACACCATATATTTT	CASSTRRGSGNTIYF
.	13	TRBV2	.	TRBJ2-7	TGTGCCAGCAGGTTTCGGAGTAGCTACGAGCAGTACTTC	CASRFRSSYEQYF
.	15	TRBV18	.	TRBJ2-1	TGTGCCAGCTCACCATCGGACTGGGCGGGGAATGAGCAGTTCTTC	CASSPSDWAGNEQFF
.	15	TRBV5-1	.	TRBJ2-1	TGCGCCAGCAGCTTAGAACCCGGGACATTGGATGAGCAGTTCTTC	CASSLEPGTLDEQFF
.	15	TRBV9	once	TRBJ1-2	TGTGCCAGCAGCCCCCCCCGGGACTATAACTATGGCTACACCTTC	CASSPPRDYNYGYTF
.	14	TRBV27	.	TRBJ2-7	TGTGCCAGCAGTGGACTAAGGGAAAGACACGAGCAGTACTTC	CASSGLRERHEQYF
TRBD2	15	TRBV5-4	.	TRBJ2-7	TGTGCCAGCAGCTTAGGACTAGCGGGGTCTTACGAGCAGTACTTC	CASSLGLAGSYEQYF
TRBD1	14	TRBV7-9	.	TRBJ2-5	TGTGCCAGCAGCTTGTCAACAGGGGAAGAGACCCAGTACTTC	CASSLSTGEETQYF
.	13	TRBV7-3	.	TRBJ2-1	TGTGCCAGCAGCGCTCAAGTCGGGGATGAGCAGTTCTTC	CASSAQVGDEQFF
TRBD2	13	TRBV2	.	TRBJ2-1	TGTGCCAGCAGTCTCACTAGCGGCAATGAGCAGTTCTTC	CASSLTSGNEQFF
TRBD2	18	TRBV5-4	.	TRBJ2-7	TGTGCCAGCAGCTTGGTCCCGACTAGCGGGAGGGCCTCCTACGAGCAGTACTTC	CASSLVPTSGRASYEQYF
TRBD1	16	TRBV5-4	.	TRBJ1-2	TGTGCCAGCAGCAAGACAGGGGGCGTTAGGATCTATGGCTACACCTTC	CASSKTGGVRIYGYTF
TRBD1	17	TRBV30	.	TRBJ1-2	TGTGCCTGGAGTGTGTTATTAGGGGCAGGGGGCGGTTCTGGCTACACCTTC	CAWSVLLGAGGGSGYTF
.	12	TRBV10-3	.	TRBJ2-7	TGTGCCACAACCGGGAGCTCCTACGAGCAGTACTTC	CATTGSSYEQYF
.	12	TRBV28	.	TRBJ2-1	TGTGCCAGCAACAAAAACCACAATGAGCAGTTCTTC	CASNKNHNEQFF
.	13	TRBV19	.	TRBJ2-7	TGTGCCAGTAGTCCCGACGGACACTACGAGCAGTACTTC	CASSPDGHYEQYF
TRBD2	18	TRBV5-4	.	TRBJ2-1	TGTGCCAGCAGCTGGGGAGGAAATAGCGGGAGGGCCGCCAATGAGCAGTTCTTC	CASSWGGNSGRAANEQFF
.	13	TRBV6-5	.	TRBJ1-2	TGTGCCAGCAGTTACCAGGGAAGAGATGGCTACACCTTC	CASSYQGRDGYTF
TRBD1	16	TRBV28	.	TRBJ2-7	TGTGCCAGCAGTTTCCAATCCGGGACAGGTTGGTACGAGCAGTACTTC	CASSFQSGTGWYEQYF
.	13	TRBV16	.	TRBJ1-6	TGTGCCAGCAGCCGCAACAGGGCTTCACCCCTCCACTTT	CASSRNRASPLHF